The next 10 T cell receptor beta chains were all read from a single sample in a study of monozygotic twins with inflammatory bowel disease. From the 5' RACE reads, TCRdb lists one entry per CDR3 protein and no DNA. This table holds approximately 340,000 distinct CDR3 sequences. Sequencing was carried out using blood. The receptor set was obtained from a human donor with ulcerative colitis or Crohn's disease, or a healthy co-twin of an affected twin (not recorded which).

V gene TRBV5-1 combines with J gene TRBJ2-7; the D call from TCRdb, TRBD2, cannot be confirmed without DNA. The V gene's germline CDR1 is SGHRS and CDR2 YFSETQ. The CDR3 is 17 residues long. CDR3 region: CASSLARTSGGASEQYF.

The rearrangement joins TRBV30 to TRBJ1-3; TCRdb's assignment of TRBD1 cannot be checked, as there is no DNA. In germline, CDR1 is GTSNPN, CDR2 SVGIG (reference sequence). The CDR3 spans 15 residues. CDR3 sequence reads: CAWNPDISSGNTIYF.

The gene calls are TRBV12-3 or TRBV12-4 and TRBJ2-4; TCRdb gives TRBD1 as the D gene, but with no DNA this cannot be confirmed. The CDR3 runs to 13 residues. CDR3 protein: CASSLGQKNIQYF.

The rearrangement joins TRBV28 to TRBJ1-5; the TRBD1 assignment by TCRdb is unverifiable without DNA. Germline CDR1 reads MDHEN; CDR2 reads SYDVKM. This CDR3 spans 14 amino acids. The CDR3 region is CASRDRGLNQPQHF.

The V and J genes are TRBV6-2 or TRBV6-3 and TRBJ2-1; TCRdb picks TRBD2, but there is no DNA to check that call. The CDR3 extends over 17 amino acids. Germline loops: CDR1 MNHEY, CDR2 SVGEGT. This chain's CDR3 is CASSLPTSGAPYNEQFF.

CDR3 region: CASSLPPHTALRGAFF. This chain uses TRBV27 with TRBJ1-1. Germline CDR1 reads MNHEY; CDR2 reads SMNVEV (reference sequence). The CDR3 consists of 16 residues.

The chain couples TRBV20-1 to TRBJ2-1; no DNA is available, so the TRBD1 call from TCRdb remains unchecked. Germline assignment: CDR1 DFQATT and CDR2 SNEGSKA (reference sequence). There are 15 residues in the CDR3. The CDR3 sequence: CSARDIHRASNEQLF.

The chain links TRBV5-6 to TRBJ2-4; with no DNA, the TCRdb D assignment of TRBD1 cannot be verified. This CDR3 spans 15 amino acids. Germline V gives CDR1 SGHDT, CDR2 YYEEEE. The CDR3 reads CASSSVGGPKNIQYF.

This CDR3 reads CASNSIGLYEQYF. The gene calls are TRBV7-9 and TRBJ2-7. The CDR3 is 13 residues long. The germline V gene has CDR1 SEHNR and CDR2 FQNEAQ (reference sequence).

The chain couples TRBV12-3 or TRBV12-4 to TRBJ2-7. The CDR3 runs to 14 residues. CDR3 amino acids: CASTSSEESYEQYF.